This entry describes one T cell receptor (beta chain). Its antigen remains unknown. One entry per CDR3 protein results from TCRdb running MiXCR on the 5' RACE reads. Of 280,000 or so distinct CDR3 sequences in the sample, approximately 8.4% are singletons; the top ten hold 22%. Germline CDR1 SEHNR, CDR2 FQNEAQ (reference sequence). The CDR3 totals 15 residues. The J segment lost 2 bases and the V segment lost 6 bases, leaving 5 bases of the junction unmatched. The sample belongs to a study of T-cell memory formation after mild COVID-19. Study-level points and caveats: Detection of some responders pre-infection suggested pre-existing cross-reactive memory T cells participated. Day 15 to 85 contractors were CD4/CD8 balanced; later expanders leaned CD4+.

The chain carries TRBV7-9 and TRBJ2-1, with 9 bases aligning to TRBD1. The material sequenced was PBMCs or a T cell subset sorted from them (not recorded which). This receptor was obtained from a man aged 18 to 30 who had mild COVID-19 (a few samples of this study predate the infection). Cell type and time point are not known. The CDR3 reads CASRGDRVTYNEQFF. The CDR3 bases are TGTGCCAGCAGGGGGGACAGGGTTACCTACAATGAGCAGTTCTTC.